This entry features one TCR beta chain sequence. Its specificity is not known. The CDR3 runs to 15 residues. V lost 2 bases and J lost 6; bases outside the gene matches: 10. CDR1 is SNHLY, CDR2 FYNNEI, per germline. Sequencing used immunoSEQ multiplex PCR; TCRdb keeps in-frame clones, though not all of them. The profile shows just over 95,000 clones, 70% to 90% of them singletons. This specimen belongs to a study of radiation and T cells in renal cell carcinoma. Noted time point: baseline pretreatment blood. Indicated treatment: 15 Gy SBRT to primary tumor, nephrectomy 4 weeks later. Radiation-treated patients gave blood at baseline, week 2 and week 4. The tumor was a clear cell renal cell carcinoma. Study-level points and caveats: From baseline, blood top tumor clonotypes peaked at 2 weeks post-radiation. Baseline intratumoral clonotype presence is unknown without pretreatment biopsies.

The origin of this receptor is a man aged 50 or older with renal cell carcinoma. V usage is TRBV2 and J usage is TRBJ2-7; TRBD2 matches 7 bases. The source was blood, collected from a patient whose treatment included radiotherapy and nephrectomy. The CDR3 DNA follows: TGTGCCAGCAGTGAAAGAATGGGCGGGAGCTCCGAGCAGTACTTC. Protein sequence: CASSERMGGSSEQYF.